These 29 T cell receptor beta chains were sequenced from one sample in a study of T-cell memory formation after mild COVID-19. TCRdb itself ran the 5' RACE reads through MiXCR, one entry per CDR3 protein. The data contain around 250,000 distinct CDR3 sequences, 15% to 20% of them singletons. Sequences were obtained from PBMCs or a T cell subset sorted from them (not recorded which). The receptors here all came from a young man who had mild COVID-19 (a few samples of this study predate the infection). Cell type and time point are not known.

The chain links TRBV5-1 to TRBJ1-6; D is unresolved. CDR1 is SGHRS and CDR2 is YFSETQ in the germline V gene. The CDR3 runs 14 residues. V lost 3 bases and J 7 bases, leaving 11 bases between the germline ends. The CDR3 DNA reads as TGCGCCAGCAGCTCGGAGGGTGGCAATTCACCCCTCCACTTT. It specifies CASSSEGGNSPLHF.

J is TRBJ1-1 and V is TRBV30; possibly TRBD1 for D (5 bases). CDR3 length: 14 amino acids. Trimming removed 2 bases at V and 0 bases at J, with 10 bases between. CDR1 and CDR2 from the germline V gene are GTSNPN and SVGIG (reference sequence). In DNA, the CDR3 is TGTGCCTGGAGTCCGAGCAGGGTGAACACTGAAGCTTTCTTT. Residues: CAWSPSRVNTEAFF.

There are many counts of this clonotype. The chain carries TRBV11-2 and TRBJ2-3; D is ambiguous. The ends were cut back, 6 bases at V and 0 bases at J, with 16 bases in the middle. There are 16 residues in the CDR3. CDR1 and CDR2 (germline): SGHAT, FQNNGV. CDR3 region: CASRYTGRTSTDTQYF. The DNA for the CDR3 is TGTGCCAGCAGGTATACGGGCAGGACCAGCACAGATACGCAGTATTTT.

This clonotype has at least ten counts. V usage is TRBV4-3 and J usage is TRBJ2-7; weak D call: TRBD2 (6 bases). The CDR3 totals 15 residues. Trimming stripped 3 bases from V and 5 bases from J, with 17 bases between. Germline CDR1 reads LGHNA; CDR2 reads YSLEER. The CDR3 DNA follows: TGCGCCAGCAGCCAGGATCTCTGGGGGGAGGACGAGCAGTACTTC. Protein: CASSQDLWGEDEQYF.

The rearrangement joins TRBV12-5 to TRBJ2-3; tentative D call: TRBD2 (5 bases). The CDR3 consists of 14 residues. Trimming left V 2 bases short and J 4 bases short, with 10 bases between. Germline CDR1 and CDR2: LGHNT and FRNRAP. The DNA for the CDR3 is TGTGCTAGTGGTTTGCAGAGGGAGTCAGATACGCAGTATTTT. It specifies CASGLQRESDTQYF.

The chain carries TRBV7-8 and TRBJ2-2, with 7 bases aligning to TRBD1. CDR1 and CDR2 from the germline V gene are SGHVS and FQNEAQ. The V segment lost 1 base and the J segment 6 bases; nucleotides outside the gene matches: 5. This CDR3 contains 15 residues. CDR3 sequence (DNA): TGTGCCAGCAGCTTAGGGGGACAGCCGGCCGGGGAGCTGTTTTTT. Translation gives CASSLGGQPAGELFF.

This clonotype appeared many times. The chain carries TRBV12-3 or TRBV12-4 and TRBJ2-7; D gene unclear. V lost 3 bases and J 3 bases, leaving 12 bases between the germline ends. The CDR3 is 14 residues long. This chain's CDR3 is CASSFGQQSYEQYF. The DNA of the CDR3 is TGTGCCAGCAGTTTCGGGCAGCAGAGCTACGAGCAGTACTTC.

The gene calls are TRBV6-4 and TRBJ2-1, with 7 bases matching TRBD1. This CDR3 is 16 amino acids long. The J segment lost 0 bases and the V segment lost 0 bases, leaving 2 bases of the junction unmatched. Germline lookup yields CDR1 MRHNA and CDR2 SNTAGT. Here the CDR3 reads CASSDSTGISYNEQFF. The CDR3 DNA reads TGTGCCAGCAGTGACTCGACAGGGATCTCCTACAATGAGCAGTTCTTC.

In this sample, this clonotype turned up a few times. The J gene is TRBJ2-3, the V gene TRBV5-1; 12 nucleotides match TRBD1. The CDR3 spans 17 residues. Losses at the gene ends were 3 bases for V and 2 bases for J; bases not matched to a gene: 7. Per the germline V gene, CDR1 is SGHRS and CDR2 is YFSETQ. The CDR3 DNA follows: TGCGCCAGCAGCTCCGGGACAGGGGGCTTCTCCACAGATACGCAGTATTTT. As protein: CASSSGTGGFSTDTQYF.

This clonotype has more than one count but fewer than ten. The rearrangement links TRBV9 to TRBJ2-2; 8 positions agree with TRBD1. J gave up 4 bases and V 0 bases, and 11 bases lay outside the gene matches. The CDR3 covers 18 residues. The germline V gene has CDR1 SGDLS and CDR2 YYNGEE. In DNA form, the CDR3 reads TGTGCCAGCAGCGTAGTCTCTTTTGACAGGGGCATCACCGGGGAGCTGTTTTTT. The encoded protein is CASSVVSFDRGITGELFF.

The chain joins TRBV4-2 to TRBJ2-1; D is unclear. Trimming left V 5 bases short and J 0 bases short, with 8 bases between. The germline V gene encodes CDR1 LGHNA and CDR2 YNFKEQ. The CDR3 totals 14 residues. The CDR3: CASSYTTSYNEQFF. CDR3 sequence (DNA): TGTGCCAGCAGCTACACCACCTCCTACAATGAGCAGTTCTTC.

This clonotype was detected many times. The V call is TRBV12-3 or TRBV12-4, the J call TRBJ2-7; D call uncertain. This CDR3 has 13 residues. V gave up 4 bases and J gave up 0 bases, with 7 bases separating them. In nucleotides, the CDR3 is TGTGCCAGCAGTTGGCACATCTCCTACGAGCAGTACTTC. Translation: CASSWHISYEQYF.

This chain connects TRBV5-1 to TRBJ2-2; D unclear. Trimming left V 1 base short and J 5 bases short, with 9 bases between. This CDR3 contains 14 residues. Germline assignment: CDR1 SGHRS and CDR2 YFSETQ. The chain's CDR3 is CASSLRARTGELFF. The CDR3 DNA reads TGCGCCAGCAGCTTGCGAGCGAGGACCGGGGAGCTGTTTTTT.

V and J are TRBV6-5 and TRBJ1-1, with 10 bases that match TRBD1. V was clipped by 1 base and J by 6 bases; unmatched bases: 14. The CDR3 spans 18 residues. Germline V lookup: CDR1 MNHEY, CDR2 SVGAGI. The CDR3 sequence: CASSYFPGQGRGMAEAFF. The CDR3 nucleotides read TGTGCCAGCAGTTACTTTCCGGGACAGGGGCGGGGAATGGCTGAAGCTTTCTTT.

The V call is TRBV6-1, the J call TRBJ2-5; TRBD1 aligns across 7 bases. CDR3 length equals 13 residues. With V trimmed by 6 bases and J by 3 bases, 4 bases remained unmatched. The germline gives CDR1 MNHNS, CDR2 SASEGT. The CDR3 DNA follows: TGTGCCAGCAGGAGGGGACAGAAAGAGACCCAGTACTTC. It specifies CASRRGQKETQYF.

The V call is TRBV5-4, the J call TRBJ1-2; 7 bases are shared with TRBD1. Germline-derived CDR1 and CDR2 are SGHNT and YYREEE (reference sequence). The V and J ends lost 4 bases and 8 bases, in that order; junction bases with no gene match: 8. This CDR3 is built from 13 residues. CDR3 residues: CASSTRQGGGYTF. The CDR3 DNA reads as TGTGCCAGCAGCACTAGACAGGGAGGAGGCTACACCTTC.

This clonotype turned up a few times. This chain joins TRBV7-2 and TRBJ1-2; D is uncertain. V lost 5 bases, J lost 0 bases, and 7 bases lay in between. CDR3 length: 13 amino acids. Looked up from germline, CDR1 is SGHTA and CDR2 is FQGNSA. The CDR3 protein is CASSPTANYGYTF. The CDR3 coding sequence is TGTGCCAGCAGCCCTACAGCTAACTATGGCTACACCTTC.

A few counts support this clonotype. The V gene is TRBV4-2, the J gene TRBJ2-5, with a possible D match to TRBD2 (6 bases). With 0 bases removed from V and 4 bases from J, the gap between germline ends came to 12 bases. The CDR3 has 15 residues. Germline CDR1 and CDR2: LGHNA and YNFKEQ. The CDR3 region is CASSQDGRNGETQYF. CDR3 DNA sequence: TGTGCCAGCAGCCAAGATGGGAGGAATGGAGAGACCCAGTACTTC.

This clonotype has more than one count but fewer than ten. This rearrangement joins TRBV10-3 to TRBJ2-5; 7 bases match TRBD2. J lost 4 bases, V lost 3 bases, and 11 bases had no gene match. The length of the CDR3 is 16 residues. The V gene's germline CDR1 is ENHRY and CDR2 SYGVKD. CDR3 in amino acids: CAISDPTREGGETQYF. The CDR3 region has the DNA TGTGCCATCAGTGATCCCACTAGGGAGGGCGGAGAGACCCAGTACTTC.

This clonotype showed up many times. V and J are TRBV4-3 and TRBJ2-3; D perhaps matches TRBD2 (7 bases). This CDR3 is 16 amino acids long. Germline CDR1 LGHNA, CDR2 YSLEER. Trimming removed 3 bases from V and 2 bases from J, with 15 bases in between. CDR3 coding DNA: TGCGCCAGCAGCCAGGGGGGGCTGACTTACACAGATACGCAGTATTTT. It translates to CASSQGGLTYTDTQYF.

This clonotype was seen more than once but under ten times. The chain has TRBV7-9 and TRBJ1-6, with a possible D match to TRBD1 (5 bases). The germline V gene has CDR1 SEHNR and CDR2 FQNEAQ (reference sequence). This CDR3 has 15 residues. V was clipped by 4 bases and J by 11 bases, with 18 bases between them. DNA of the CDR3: TGTGCCAGCAGCTCGAGCGAAAGTAGGGGCGCACCCCTCCACTTT. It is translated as CASSSSESRGAPLHF.

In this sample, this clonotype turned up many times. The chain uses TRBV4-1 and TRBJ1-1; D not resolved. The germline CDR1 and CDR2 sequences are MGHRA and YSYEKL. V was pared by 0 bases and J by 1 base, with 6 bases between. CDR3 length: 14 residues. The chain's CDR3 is CASSQDRWNTEAFF. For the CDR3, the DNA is TGCGCCAGCAGCCAAGATCGGTGGAACACTGAAGCTTTCTTT.

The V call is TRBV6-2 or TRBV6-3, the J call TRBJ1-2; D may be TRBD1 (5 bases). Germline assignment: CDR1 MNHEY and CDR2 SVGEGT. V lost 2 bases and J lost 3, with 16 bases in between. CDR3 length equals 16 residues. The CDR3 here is CASSYGIAGRDYGYTF. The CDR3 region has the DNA TGTGCCAGCAGTTACGGTATCGCGGGACGGGACTATGGCTACACCTTC.

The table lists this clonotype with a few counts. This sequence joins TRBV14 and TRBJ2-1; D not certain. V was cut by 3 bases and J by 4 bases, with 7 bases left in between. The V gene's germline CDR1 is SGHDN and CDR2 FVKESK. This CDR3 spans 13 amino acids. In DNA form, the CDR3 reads TGTGCCAGCAGCCAGGGTCCTTACAATGAGCAGTTCTTC. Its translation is CASSQGPYNEQFF.

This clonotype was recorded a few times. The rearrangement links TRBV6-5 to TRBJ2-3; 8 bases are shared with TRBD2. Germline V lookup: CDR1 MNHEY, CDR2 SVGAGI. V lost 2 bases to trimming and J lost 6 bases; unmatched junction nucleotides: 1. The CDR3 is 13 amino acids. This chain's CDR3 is CASSYRLADTQYF. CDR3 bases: TGTGCCAGCAGTTACCGACTAGCGGATACGCAGTATTTT.

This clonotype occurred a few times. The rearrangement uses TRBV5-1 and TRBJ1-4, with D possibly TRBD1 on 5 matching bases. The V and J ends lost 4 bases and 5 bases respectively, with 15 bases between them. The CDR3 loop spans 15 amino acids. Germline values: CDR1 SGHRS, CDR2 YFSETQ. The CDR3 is CASSLLLGDNEKLFF. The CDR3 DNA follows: TGCGCCAGCAGCCTACTTTTGGGGGACAATGAAAAACTGTTTTTT. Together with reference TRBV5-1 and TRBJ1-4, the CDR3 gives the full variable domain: KAGVTQTPRYLIKTRGQQVTLSCSPISGHRSVSWYQQTPGQGLQFLFEYFSETQRNKGNFPGRFSGRQFSNSRSEMNVSTLELGDSALYLCASSLLLGDNEKLFFGSGTQLSVL.

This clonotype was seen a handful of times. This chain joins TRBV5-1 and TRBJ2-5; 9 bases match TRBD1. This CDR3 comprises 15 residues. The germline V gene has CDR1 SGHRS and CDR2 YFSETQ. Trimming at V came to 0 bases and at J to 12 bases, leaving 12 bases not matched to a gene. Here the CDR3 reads CASSLGDPGQGIEYF. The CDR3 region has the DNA TGCGCCAGCAGCTTGGGGGATCCGGGACAGGGTATTGAGTACTTC.

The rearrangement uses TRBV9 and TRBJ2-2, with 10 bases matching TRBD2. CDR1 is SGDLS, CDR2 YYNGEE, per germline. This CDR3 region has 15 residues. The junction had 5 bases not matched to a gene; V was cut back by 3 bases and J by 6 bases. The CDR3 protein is CASSAGTSAAGELFF. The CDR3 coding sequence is TGTGCCAGCAGCGCAGGGACTAGCGCGGCCGGGGAGCTGTTTTTT.

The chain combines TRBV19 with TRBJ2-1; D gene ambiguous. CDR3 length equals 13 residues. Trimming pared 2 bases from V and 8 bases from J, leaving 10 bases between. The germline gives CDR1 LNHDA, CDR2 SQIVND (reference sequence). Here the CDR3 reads CASSIRGFYEQFF. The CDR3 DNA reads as TGTGCCAGTAGTATACGAGGTTTCTATGAGCAGTTCTTC.